This T cell receptor (beta chain) was found in a study of blood T cell repertoires in COVID-19. The wider study: Specimens from acute and convalescent COVID-19 originated in the United States, Italy and Spain. Sources were T cells, B-cell-depleted T cells, or PBMCs; the material itself was cDNA or gDNA.

Germline V gene lookup returns CDR1 LGHDT and CDR2 YNNKEL (reference sequence). This CDR3 region has 16 residues. The ends lost 5 bases at V and 0 bases at J; junction bases unmatched: 9. Seattle cases were enrolled at active infection and followed longitudinally. Repertoires were generated with immunoSEQ multiplex PCR, while TCRdb's copy carries only in-frame clones and drops some. Of 150,000 to 200,000 clones in the sample, 93% were seen once. The chain is built from TRBV3-1 (or the pseudogene TRBV3-2) and TRBJ1-2; 7 bases map to TRBD1. The source of this sequence is a woman aged 60 to 75 with COVID-19, enrolled during active disease. Sequencing was performed on peripheral blood. CDR3 in amino acids: CASSFPGGRTNYGYTF. CDR3 nucleotide sequence: TGTGCCAGCAGCTTCCCAGGGGGGCGCACTAACTATGGCTACACCTTC.